The table lists the clone carrying this TCR beta chain with a count of one. Germline V gives CDR1 SGHRS, CDR2 YFSETQ. With 7 bases clipped from V and 7 bases from J, the junction kept 4 bases outside the gene matches. The CDR3 sequence is 13 residues long. This entry is derived from a study of T cell responses to AZD1222 COVID-19 vaccine. Profiling relied on immunoSEQ multiplex PCR, and the TCRdb table lists in-frame clones only, not all of them. The sample carries fewer than 85,000 clones, about 91% recorded once. Sequencing was performed on peripheral blood, taken on day 0 of AZD1222 vaccination. The V and J genes are TRBV5-1 and TRBJ2-1; 11 positions agree with TRBD2. The TCR was taken from an adult in good health. CDR3 DNA sequence: TGCGCCAGCCTGTCTAGCGGGAGGAATGAGCAGTTCTTC. As protein: CASLSSGRNEQFF.